This is a list of T cell receptor beta chains from one sample in a study of cytomegalovirus exposure and HLA in healthy donors. The assay was immunoSEQ multiplex PCR, and TCRdb's table has in-frame clones only and misses some. The sample records hundreds of thousands of clones, 65% to 80% being singletons. The source material was PBMCs. Every receptor here comes from a man between 40 and 49 years old in good health and CMV-seronegative. Each CDR3 is given with its conserved first and last residue. Each record gives: V gene, clone size, J gene, CDR3 length, D gene, CDR3 DNA, CDR3 protein. A D gene is named only where the DNA matches it firmly. The size field is filled for only some rows; it gives once, few, many or a size class.

TRBV9	-	TRBJ2-3	20	TRBD2	TGTGCCAGCAGCGCCTTCGGGGGGACTAGCGGGGCACTTAGCACAGATACGCAGTATTTT	CASSAFGGTSGALSTDTQYF
TRBV7-8	-	TRBJ1-2	15	TRBD1	TGTGCCAGCAGCTTAGCTAGGGACAGAAACTATGGCTACACCTTC	CASSLARDRNYGYTF
TRBV5-4	-	TRBJ2-3	17	TRBD1	TGTGCCAGCAGAGCTGGACAGGACTTCTTTGGCACAGATACGCAGTATTTT	CASRAGQDFFGTDTQYF
TRBV7-2	-	TRBJ2-7	17	TRBD2	TGTGCCAGCAGCTTAAATCCTGTAGCGGGGGCCTCCTACGAGCAGTACTTC	CASSLNPVAGASYEQYF
TRBV10-3	-	TRBJ2-6	15	-	TGTGCCATCAGTGGTGGGGGGTCCGGGGCCAACGTCCTGACTTTC	CAISGGGSGANVLTF
TRBV29-1	-	TRBJ2-4	10	-	TGCAGCGTAGGGGGAAACATTCAGTACTTC	CSVGGNIQYF
TRBV4-3	-	TRBJ2-1	17	TRBD2	TGCGCCAGCAGCCAAGAAGTACCTAGCGGGGGGTACAATGAGCAGTTCTTC	CASSQEVPSGGYNEQFF
TRBV4-3	once	TRBJ2-1	16	TRBD2	TGCGCCAGCAGCCCGACTAGCGGGGGCCCTTGGAATGAGCAGTTCTTC	CASSPTSGGPWNEQFF
TRBV5-6	-	TRBJ1-5	14	-	TGTGCCAGCAGCTTGGCAGGGAGCAATCAGCCCCAGCATTTT	CASSLAGSNQPQHF
TRBV19	-	TRBJ2-7	14	-	TGTGCCAGTAGTGATGGGGCAGGTCCTCACGAGCAGTACTTC	CASSDGAGPHEQYF
TRBV5-4	once	TRBJ2-7	15	TRBD1	TGTGCCAGCAGTCCCTCCGGGACAGGTACCTACGAGCAGTACTTC	CASSPSGTGTYEQYF
TRBV5-4	-	TRBJ1-1	15	TRBD1	TGTGCCAGCAGTTTGGGACAGGGGGTTTGGACTGAAGCTTTCTTT	CASSLGQGVWTEAFF
TRBV2	-	TRBJ1-1	13	-	TGTGCCAGCAGTGACGGGGTGGAAACTGAAGCTTTCTTT	CASSDGVETEAFF
TRBV29-1	few	TRBJ1-1	13	-	TGCAGCGTTGAAAGCCAGGGCTACACTGAAGCTTTCTTT	CSVESQGYTEAFF
TRBV5-5	-	TRBJ1-4	15	TRBD1	TGTGCCAGCAGCTTGGGACAGGGCACCGGTGAAAAACTGTTTTTT	CASSLGQGTGEKLFF
TRBV21-1	-	TRBJ2-5	15	-	TGTGCCAGCAGCTCCCGGGACAGGGACAGAGAGACCCAGTACTTC	CASSSRDRDRETQYF
TRBV12-5	-	TRBJ1-5	11	-	TGTGCTAGTGGTGCGGACACCCCTGAGCATTTT	CASGADTPEHF
TRBV15	once	TRBJ1-1	14	-	TGTGCCACCAGCCGTAGGCGCGACTTGACTGAAGCTTTCTTT	CATSRRRDLTEAFF
TRBV10-3	-	TRBJ2-7	15	-	TGTGCCATCAGTGTTAGGTTTGCGGGGGCGGAGGAGCAGTACTTC	CAISVRFAGAEEQYF
TRBV7-3	-	TRBJ2-2	16	-	TGTGCCAGCAGCTTAACAATTAGCAGGGCCACCGGGGAGCTGTTTTTT	CASSLTISRATGELFF
TRBV7-2	few	TRBJ1-4	16	-	TGTGCCAGCAGCTTATCGGTGGGGCTTCGGGATGAAAAACTGTTTTTT	CASSLSVGLRDEKLFF
TRBV2	-	TRBJ2-2	15	-	TGTGCCAGCAGATTAGGACAAGCAAACACCGGGGAGCTGTTTTTT	CASRLGQANTGELFF
TRBV19	-	TRBJ2-1	16	-	TGTGCCAGTAGTATAAAGAAAACGGTCCTATTCAATGAGCAGTTCTTC	CASSIKKTVLFNEQFF
TRBV6-5	once	TRBJ1-6	12	TRBD1	TGTGCCAGCAGATCCCAGGGGGAACCCCTCCACTTT	CASRSQGEPLHF
TRBV5-1	-	TRBJ1-2	16	TRBD1	TGCGCCAGCAGCTTAGGGACCGGGACAGGGGGGCCCGGCTACACCTTC	CASSLGTGTGGPGYTF
TRBV28	-	TRBJ2-2	16	TRBD1	TGTGCCAGCAGTTTATTCGAGGCAGGGGGCACCGGGGAGCTGTTTTTT	CASSLFEAGGTGELFF
TRBV9	few	TRBJ2-5	15	-	TGTGCCAGCACCCTCTGGGGGGGCAGCCAAGAGACCCAGTACTTC	CASTLWGGSQETQYF
TRBV9	-	TRBJ1-2	15	TRBD1	TGTGCCAGCAGCGTAGCCGGGACAGGTGATTATGGCTACACCTTC	CASSVAGTGDYGYTF
TRBV2	-	TRBJ2-3	15	TRBD2	TGTGCCAGCAGTGAGGGACTAGCGAGGACCGATACGCAGTATTTT	CASSEGLARTDTQYF